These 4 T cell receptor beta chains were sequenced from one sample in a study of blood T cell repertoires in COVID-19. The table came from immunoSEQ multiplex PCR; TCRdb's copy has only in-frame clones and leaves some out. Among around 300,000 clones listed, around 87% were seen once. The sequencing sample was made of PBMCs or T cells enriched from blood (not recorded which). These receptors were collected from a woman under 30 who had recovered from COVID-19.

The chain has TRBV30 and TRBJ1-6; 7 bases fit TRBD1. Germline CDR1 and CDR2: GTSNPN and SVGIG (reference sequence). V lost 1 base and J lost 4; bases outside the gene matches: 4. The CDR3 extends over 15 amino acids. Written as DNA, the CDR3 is TGTGCCTGGAGTGGCCCGGGACAGTATAATTCACCCCTCCACTTT. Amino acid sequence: CAWSGPGQYNSPLHF. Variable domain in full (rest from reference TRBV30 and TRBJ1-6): SQTIHQWPATLVQPVGSPLSLECTVEGTSNPNLYWYRQAAGRGLQLLFYSVGIGQISSEVPQNLSASRPQDRQFILSSKKLLLSDSGFYLCAWSGPGQYNSPLHFGNGTRLTVT.

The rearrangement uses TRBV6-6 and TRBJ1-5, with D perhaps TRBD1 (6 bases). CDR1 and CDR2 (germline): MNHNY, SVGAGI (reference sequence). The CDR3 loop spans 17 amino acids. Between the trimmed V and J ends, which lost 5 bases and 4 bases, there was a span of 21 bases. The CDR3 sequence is CASSPPRGGQENQPQHF. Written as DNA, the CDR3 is TGTGCCAGCAGTCCCCCCCGCGGGGGGCAGGAGAATCAGCCCCAGCATTTT.

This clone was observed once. The chain's CDR3 is CASSIEPDSPPPYGYTF. The CDR3 DNA sequence: TGTGCCAGTAGTATAGAACCGGACTCTCCCCCTCCCTATGGCTACACCTTC. This rearrangement joins TRBV19 to TRBJ1-2; no reliable D call. CDR3 length: 17 amino acids. V was clipped by 0 bases and J by 4 bases, with 18 bases between them. The germline V gene has CDR1 LNHDA and CDR2 SQIVND (reference sequence).

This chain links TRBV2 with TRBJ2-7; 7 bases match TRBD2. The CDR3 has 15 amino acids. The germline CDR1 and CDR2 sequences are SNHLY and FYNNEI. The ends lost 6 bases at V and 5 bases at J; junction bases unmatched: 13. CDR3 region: CASRQGLLSSDEQYF. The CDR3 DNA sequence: TGTGCCAGCAGGCAGGGACTACTAAGTAGCGACGAGCAGTACTTC.